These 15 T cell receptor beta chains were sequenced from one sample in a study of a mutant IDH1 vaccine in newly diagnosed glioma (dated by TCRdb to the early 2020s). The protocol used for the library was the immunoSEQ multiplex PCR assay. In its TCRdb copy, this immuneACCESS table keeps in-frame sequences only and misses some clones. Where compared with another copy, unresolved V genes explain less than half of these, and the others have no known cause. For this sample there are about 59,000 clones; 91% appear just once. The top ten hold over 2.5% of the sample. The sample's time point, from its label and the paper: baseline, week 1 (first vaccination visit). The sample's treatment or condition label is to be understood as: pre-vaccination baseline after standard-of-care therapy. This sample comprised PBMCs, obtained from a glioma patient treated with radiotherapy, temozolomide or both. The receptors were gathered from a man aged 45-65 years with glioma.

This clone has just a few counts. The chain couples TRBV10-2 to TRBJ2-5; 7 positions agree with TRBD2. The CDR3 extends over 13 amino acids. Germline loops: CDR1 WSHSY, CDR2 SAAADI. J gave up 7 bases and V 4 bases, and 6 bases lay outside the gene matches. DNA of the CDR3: TGCGCCAGCAGTGGACTAGCCTCCGGGACCCAGTACTTC. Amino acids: CASSGLASGTQYF.

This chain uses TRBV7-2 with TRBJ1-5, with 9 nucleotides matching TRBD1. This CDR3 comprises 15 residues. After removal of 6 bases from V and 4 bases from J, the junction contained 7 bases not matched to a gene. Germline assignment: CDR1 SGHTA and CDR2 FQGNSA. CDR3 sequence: CASRKTGTGNQPQHF. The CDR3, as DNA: TGTGCCAGCAGGAAGACCGGGACAGGGAATCAGCCCCAGCATTTT.

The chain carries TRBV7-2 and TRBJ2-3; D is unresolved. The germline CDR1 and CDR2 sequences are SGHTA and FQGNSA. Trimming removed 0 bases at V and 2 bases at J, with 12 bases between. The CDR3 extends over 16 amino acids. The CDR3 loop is CASSLAGRSNTDTQYF. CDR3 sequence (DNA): TGTGCCAGCAGCTTAGCTGGGCGGAGTAACACAGATACGCAGTATTTT. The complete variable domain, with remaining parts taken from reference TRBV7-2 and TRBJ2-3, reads GAGVSQSPSNKVTEKGKDVELRCDPISGHTALYWYRQSLGQGLEFLIYFQGNSAPDKSGLPSDRFSAERTGGSVSTLTIQRTQQEDSAVYLCASSLAGRSNTDTQYFGPGTRLTVL.

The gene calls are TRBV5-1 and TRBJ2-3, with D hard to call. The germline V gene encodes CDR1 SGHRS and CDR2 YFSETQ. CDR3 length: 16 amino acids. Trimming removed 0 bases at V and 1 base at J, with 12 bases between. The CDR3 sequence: CASSLDWRPGTDTQYF. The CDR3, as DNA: TGCGCCAGCAGCTTGGATTGGCGGCCCGGCACAGATACGCAGTATTTT.

For the CDR3, the DNA is TGTGCCACCAGCAGAGGGGGACAGGGGGCGAAAAGAGCTGAAGCTTTCTTT. Its translation: CATSRGGQGAKRAEAFF. The chain is built from TRBV15 and TRBJ1-1; 12 bases are a match to TRBD1. Germline V CDR1 and CDR2: LNHNV, YYDKDF (reference sequence). This CDR3 is 17 amino acids long. With 1 base clipped from V and 6 bases from J, the junction kept 9 bases outside the gene matches.

The CDR3 nucleotides read TGTGCCAGTATGGAGGGGACCCAAAATGAGCAGTTCTTC. Its translation: CASMEGTQNEQFF. The chain joins TRBV19 to TRBJ2-1; maybe TRBD2 (6 bases). The germline CDR1 and CDR2 sequences are LNHDA and SQIVND (reference sequence). V gave up 7 bases and J gave up 7 bases, with 14 bases separating them. This CDR3 contains 13 residues.

The CDR3 bases are TGCGCCAGCAGATCCGCGTGGGGCAACACTGAAGCTTTCTTT. Its protein is CASRSAWGNTEAFF. This chain links TRBV10-2 with TRBJ1-1, with a weak D call TRBD1 (5 bases). This CDR3 spans 14 amino acids. In germline, CDR1 is WSHSY, CDR2 SAAADI. The V end lost 6 bases, the J end lost 2 bases, and 13 bases lay between the germline ends.

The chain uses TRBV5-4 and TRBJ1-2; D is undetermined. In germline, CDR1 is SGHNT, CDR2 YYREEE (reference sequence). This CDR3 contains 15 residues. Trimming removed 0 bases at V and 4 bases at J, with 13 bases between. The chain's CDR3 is CASSLDGKSTYGYTF. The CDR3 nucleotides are TGTGCCAGCAGCTTGGACGGGAAATCTACCTATGGCTACACCTTC.

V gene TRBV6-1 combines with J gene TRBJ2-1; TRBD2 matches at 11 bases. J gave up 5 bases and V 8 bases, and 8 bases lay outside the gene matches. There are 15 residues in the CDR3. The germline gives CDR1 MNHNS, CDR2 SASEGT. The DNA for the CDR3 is TGTGCCAGCCTCCCCACTAGCGGGGGCCACAATGAGCAGTTCTTC. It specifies CASLPTSGGHNEQFF.

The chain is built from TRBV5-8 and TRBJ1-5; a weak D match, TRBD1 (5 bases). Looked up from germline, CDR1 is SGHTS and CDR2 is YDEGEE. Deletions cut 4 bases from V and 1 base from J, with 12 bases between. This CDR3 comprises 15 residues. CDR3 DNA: TGTGCCAGCAGCACCGGGACGGTGAGCAATCAGCCCCAGCATTTT. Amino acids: CASSTGTVSNQPQHF.

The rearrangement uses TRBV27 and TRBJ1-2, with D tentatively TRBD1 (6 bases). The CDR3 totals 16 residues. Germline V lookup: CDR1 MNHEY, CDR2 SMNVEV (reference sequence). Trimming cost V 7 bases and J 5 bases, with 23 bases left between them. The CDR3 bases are TGTGCCAGCACCTCAAGACTACAGGGTTTTTGGTATGGCTACACCTTC. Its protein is CASTSRLQGFWYGYTF.

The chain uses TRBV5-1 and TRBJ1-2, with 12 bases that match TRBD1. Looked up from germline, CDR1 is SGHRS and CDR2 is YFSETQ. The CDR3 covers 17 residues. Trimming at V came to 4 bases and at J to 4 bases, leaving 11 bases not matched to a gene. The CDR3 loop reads CASSPWDRGRRTYGYTF. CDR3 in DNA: TGCGCCAGCAGCCCGTGGGACAGGGGGCGTCGGACCTATGGCTACACCTTC.

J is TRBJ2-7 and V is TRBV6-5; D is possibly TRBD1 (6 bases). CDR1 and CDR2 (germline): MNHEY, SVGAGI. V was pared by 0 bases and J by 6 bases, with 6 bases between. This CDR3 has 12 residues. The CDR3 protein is CASSYSTGEQYF. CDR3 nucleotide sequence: TGTGCCAGCAGTTACTCGACAGGCGAGCAGTACTTC.

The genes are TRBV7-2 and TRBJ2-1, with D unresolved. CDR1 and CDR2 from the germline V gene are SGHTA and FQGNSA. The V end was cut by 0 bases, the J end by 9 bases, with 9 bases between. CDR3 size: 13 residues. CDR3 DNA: TGTGCCAGCAGCTTAGCAAAAGCGAGTGAGCAGTTCTTC. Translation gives CASSLAKASEQFF.

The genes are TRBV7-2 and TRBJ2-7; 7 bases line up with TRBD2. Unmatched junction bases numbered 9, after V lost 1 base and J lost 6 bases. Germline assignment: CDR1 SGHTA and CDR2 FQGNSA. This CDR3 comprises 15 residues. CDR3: CASSLVPILATEQYF. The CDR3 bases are TGTGCCAGCAGCTTAGTCCCAATACTAGCGACCGAGCAGTACTTC. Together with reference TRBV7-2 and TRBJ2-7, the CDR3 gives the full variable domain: GAGVSQSPSNKVTEKGKDVELRCDPISGHTALYWYRQSLGQGLEFLIYFQGNSAPDKSGLPSDRFSAERTGGSVSTLTIQRTQQEDSAVYLCASSLVPILATEQYFGPGTRLTVT.